This T cell receptor (beta chain) was profiled in a study of shared clonotypes between healthy human individuals. About the study: Those who served as donors were a couple of women and a few men between the ages of 18 and 49. Plates per donor: three CD4 naive, three CD4 memory, two CD8 naive, one CD8 memory. Study-level points and caveats: Sampling was confined to blood; repertoires within tissues likely differ.

In the case of this clone: Its matching antigen is unknown.

Each subset's genomic DNA was shared equally among a number of immunoSEQ plates. TCRdb keeps only in-frame clones here, not all; method: immunoSEQ multiplex PCR. The sample lists some 2,000,000 clones, 95% occurring once. The specimen was naive CD4+ T cells sorted from blood. As for subset: CD45RA+ positively selected. The sequence derives from a man aged 18 to 29 in good health.

The CDR3 protein is CASSNPGGAGYTF. The CDR3, as DNA: TGTGCCAGTAGTAACCCAGGGGGCGCTGGCTACACCTTC. The chain employs TRBV19 and TRBJ1-2; 8 bases are shared with TRBD1. The V segment lost 4 bases and the J segment 7 bases; nucleotides outside the gene matches: 5. This CDR3 has 13 amino acids. Germline assignment: CDR1 LNHDA and CDR2 SQIVND (reference sequence).